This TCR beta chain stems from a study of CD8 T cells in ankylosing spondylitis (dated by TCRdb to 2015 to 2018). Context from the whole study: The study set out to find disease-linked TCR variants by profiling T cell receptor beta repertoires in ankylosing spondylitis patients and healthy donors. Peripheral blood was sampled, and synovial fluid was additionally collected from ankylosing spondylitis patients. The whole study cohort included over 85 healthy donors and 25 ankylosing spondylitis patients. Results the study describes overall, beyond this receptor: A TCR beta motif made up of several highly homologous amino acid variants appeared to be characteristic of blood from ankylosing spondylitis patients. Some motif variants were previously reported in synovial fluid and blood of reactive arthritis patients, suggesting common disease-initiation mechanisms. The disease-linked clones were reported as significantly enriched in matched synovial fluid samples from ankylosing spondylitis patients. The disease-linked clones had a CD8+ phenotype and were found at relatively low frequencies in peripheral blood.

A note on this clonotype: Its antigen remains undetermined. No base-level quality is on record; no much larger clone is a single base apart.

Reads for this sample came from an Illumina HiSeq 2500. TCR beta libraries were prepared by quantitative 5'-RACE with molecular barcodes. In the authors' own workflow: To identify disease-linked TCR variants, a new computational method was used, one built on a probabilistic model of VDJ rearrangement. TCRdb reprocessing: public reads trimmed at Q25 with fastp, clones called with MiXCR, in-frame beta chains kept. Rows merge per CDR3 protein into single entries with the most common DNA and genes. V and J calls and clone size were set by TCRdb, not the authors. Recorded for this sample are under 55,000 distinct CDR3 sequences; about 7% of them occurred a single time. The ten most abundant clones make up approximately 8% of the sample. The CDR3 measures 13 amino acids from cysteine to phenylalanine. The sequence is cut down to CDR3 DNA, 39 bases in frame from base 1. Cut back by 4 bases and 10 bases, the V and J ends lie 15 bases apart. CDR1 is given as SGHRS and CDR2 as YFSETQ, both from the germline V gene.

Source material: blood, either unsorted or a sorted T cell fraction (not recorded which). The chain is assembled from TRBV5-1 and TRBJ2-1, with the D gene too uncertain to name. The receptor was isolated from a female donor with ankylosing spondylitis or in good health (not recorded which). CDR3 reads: CASSAGWYGEQFF. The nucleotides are TGCGCCAGCAGCGCCGGGTGGTATGGGGAGCAGTTCTTC.